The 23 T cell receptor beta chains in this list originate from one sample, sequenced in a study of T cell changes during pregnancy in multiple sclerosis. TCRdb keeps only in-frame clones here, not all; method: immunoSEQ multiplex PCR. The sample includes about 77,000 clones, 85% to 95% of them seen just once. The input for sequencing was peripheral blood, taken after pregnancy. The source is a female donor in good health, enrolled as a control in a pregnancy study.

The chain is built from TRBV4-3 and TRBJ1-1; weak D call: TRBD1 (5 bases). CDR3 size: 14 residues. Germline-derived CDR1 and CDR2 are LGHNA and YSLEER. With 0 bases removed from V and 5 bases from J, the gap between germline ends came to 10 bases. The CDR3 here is CASSQEGGGTEAFF. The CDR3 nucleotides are TGCGCCAGCAGCCAAGAGGGGGGTGGGACTGAAGCTTTCTTT.

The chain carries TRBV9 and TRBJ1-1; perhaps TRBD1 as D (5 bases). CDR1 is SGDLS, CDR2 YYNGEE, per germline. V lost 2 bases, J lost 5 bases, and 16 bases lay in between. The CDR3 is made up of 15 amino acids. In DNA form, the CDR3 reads TGTGCCAGCAGCGTGGGGCAGGCCGCTGAGACTGAAGCTTTCTTT. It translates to CASSVGQAAETEAFF.

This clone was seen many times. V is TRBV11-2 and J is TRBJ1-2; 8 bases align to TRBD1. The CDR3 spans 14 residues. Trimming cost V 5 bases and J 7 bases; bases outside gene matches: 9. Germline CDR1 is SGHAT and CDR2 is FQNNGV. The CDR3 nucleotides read TGTGCCAGCAGCCAGCGGACAGGGAAGGGTGGCTACACCTTC. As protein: CASSQRTGKGGYTF.

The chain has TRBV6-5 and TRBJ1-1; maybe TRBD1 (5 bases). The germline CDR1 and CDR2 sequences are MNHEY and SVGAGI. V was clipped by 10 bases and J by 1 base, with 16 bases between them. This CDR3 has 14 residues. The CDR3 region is CATRRRGSNTEAFF. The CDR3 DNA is TGTGCCACCCGGAGGAGGGGCTCGAACACTGAAGCTTTCTTT.

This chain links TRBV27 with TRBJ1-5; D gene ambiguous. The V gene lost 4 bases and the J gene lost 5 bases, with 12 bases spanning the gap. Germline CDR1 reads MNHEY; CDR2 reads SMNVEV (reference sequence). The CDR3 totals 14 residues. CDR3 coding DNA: TGTGCCAGCAGTTCCGGACTCGAGTATCAGCCCCAGCATTTT. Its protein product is CASSSGLEYQPQHF.

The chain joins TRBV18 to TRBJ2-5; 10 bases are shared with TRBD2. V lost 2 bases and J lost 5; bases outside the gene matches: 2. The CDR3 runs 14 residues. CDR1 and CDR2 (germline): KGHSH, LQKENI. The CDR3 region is CASSPTSGVETQYF. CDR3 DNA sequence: TGTGCCAGCTCACCAACTAGCGGGGTTGAGACCCAGTACTTC.

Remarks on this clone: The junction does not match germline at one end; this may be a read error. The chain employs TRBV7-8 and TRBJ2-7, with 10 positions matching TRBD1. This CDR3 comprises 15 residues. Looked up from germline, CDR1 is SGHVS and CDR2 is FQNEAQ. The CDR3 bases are TGTGCCAGCAGCCGCCGGGACAGGGGCTCCGACGAGCAGTACTTC. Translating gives CASSRRDRGSDEQYF.

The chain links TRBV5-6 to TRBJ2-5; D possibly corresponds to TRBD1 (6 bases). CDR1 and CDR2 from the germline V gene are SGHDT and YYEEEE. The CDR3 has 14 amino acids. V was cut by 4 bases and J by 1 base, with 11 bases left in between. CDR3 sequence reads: CASSPGQLQETQYF. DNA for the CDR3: TGTGCCAGCAGCCCCGGACAGCTCCAAGAGACCCAGTACTTC.

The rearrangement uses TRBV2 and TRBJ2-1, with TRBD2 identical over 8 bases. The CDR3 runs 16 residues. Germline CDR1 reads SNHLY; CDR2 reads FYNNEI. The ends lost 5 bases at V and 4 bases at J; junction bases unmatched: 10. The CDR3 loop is CASSHQLAEGYNEQFF. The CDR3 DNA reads TGTGCCAGCAGTCATCAACTAGCGGAGGGATACAATGAGCAGTTCTTC.

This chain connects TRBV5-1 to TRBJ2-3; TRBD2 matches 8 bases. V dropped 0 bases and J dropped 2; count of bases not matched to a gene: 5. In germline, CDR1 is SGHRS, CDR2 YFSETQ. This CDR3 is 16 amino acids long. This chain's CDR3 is CASSLATSADTDTQYF. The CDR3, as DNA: TGCGCCAGCAGCTTGGCGACTAGCGCCGACACAGATACGCAGTATTTT.

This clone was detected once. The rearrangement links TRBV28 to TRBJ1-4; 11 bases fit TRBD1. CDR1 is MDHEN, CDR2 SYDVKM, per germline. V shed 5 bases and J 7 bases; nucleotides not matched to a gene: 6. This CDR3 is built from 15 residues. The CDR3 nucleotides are TGTGCCAGCAGTAGACGGACAGGGGGCGTTGAAAAACTGTTTTTT. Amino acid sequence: CASSRRTGGVEKLFF.

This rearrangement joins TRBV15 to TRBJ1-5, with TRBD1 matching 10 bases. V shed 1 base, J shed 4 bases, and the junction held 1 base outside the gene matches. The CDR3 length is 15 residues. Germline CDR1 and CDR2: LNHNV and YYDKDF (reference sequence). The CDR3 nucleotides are TGTGCCACCAGCAGAGGACAGGGGGCAAATCAGCCCCAGCATTTT. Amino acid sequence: CATSRGQGANQPQHF.

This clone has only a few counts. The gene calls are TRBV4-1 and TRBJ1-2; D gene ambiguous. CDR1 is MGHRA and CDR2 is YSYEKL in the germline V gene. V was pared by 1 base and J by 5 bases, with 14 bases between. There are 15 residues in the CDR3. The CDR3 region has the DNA TGCGCCAGCAGCCAAGTTGCGGGGATTGGGTATGGCTACACCTTC. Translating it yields CASSQVAGIGYGYTF.

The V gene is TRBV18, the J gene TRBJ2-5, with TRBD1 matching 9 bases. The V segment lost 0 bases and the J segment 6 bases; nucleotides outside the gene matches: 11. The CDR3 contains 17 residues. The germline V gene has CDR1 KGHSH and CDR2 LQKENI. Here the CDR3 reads CASSPPDTPTGGKTQYF. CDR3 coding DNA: TGTGCCAGCTCACCACCAGATACCCCGACAGGGGGAAAGACCCAGTACTTC.

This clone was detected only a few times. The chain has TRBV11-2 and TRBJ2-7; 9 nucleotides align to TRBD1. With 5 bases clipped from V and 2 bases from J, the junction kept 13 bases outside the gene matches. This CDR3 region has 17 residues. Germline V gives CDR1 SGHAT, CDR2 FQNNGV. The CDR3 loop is CASSPVNRGRKPYEQYF. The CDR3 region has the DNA TGTGCCAGCAGCCCGGTGAACAGGGGGCGAAAACCCTACGAGCAGTACTTC.

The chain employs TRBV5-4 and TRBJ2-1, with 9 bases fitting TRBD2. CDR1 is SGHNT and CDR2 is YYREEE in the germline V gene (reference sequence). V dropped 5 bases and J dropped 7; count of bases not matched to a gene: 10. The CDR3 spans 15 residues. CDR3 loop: CASSRGGANRNEQFF. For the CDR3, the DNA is TGTGCCAGCAGTCGCGGGGGGGCAAATCGAAATGAGCAGTTCTTC.

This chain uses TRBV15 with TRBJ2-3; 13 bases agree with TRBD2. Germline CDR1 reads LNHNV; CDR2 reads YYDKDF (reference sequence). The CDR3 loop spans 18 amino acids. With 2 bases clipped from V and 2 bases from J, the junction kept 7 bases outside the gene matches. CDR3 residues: CATSRRSGLAGTTDTQYF. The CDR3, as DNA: TGTGCCACCAGCAGACGCTCGGGACTAGCGGGAACCACAGATACGCAGTATTTT. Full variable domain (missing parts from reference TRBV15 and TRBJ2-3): DAMVIQNPRYQVTQFGKPVTLSCSQTLNHNVMYWYQQKSSQAPKLLFHYYDKDFNNEADTPDNFQSRRPNTSFCFLDIRSPGLGDTAMYLCATSRRSGLAGTTDTQYFGPGTRLTVL.

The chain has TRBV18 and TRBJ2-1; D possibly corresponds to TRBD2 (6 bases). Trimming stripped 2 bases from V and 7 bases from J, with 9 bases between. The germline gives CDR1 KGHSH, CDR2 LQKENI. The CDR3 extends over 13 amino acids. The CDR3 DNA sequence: TGTGCCAGCTCACCAGGAGGGCGGAATGAGCAGTTCTTC. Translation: CASSPGGRNEQFF.

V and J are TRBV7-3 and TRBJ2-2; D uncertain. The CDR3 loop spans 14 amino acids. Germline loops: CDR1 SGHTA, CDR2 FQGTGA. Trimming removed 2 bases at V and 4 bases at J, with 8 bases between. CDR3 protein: CASSLGLLTGELFF. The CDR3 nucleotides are TGTGCCAGCAGCTTAGGGCTGCTCACCGGGGAGCTGTTTTTT. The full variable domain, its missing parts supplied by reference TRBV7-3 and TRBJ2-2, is GAGVSQTPSNKVTEKGKYVELRCDPISGHTALYWYRQSLGQGPEFLIYFQGTGAADDSGLPNDRFFAVRPEGSVSTLKIQRTERGDSAVYLCASSLGLLTGELFFGEGSRLTVL.

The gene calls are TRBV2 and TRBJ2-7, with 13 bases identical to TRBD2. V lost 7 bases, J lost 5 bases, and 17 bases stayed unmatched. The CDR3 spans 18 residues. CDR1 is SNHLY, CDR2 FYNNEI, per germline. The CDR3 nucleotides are TGTGCCAGCACCATGACTAGCGGGAGGACGGGGGCGGGCAACGAGCAGTACTTC. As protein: CASTMTSGRTGAGNEQYF.

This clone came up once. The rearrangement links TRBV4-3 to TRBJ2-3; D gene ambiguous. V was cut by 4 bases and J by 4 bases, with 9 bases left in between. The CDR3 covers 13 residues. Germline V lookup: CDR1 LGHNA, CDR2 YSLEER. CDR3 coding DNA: TGCGCCAGCAGCCGCCGACTCGCAGATACGCAGTATTTT. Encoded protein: CASSRRLADTQYF.

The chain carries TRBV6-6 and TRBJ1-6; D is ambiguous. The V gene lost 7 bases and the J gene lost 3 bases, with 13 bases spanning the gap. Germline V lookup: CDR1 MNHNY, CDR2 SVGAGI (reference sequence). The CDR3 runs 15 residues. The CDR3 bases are TGTGCCAGCACCCTAGACGGGAACTATAATTCACCCCTCCACTTT. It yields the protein CASTLDGNYNSPLHF.

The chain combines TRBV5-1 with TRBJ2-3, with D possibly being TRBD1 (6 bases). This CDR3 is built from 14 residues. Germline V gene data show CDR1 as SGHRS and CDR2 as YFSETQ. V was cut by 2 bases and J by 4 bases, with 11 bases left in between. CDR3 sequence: CASSFGGGSDTQYF. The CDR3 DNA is TGCGCCAGCAGCTTTGGGGGCGGGTCAGATACGCAGTATTTT.